This T cell receptor beta chain was recorded in a study of cytomegalovirus exposure and HLA in healthy donors. V was cut by 4 bases and J by 3 bases, with 13 bases left in between. The CDR3 sequence is 14 residues long. From germline, CDR1 is LGHNA and CDR2 YNFKEQ. The PCR had 60 Vbeta and 13 Jbeta primers. Some clones are missing from TCRdb's copy, which holds only in-frame ones; the method was immunoSEQ multiplex PCR. The sample lists about 110,000 clones; around 79% were seen once. This clone has just a few counts. Sequencing used PBMCs. J is TRBJ2-7 and V is TRBV4-2; possibly TRBD2 for D (6 bases). The clonotype comes from a woman aged 30 to 39 in good health and CMV-seronegative. The CDR3 nucleotides read TGTGCCAGCAGCCTCGGCCCGACTAGCTACGAGCAGTACTTC. Protein sequence: CASSLGPTSYEQYF.